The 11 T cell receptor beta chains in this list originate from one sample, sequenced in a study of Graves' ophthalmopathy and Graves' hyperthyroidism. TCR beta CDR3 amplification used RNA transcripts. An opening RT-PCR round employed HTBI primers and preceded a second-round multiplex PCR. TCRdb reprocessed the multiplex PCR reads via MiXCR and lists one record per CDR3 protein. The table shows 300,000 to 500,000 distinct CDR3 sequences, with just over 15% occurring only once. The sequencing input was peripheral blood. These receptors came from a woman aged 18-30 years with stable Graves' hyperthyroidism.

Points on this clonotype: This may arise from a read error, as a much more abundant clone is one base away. The CDR3 protein is CASSLRDRVHGYTF. CDR3 in DNA: TGTGCCAGCAGCCTCAGGGACAGGGTTCATGGCTACACCTTC. This chain joins TRBV7-2 and TRBJ1-2, with 9 bases that match TRBD1. Germline V gene sequence: CDR1 SGHTA, CDR2 FQGNSA. The CDR3 has 14 residues. V dropped 5 bases and J dropped 6; count of bases not matched to a gene: 7.

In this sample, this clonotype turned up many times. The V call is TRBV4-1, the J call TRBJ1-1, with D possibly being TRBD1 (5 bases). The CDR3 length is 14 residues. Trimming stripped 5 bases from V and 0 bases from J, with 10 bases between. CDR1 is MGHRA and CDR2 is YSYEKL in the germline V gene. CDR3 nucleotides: TGCGCCAGCAGCGGGACGTTCCTGAACACTGAAGCTTTCTTT. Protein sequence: CASSGTFLNTEAFF.

Here the CDR3 reads CASSIDQWTSGNTIYF. The CDR3 bases are TGTGCCAGTAGTATAGATCAATGGACCTCTGGAAACACCATATATTTT. This chain links TRBV19 with TRBJ1-3, with D unresolved. This CDR3 has 16 amino acids. CDR1 and CDR2 (germline): LNHDA, SQIVND (reference sequence). V gave up 0 bases and J gave up 0 bases, with 9 bases separating them.

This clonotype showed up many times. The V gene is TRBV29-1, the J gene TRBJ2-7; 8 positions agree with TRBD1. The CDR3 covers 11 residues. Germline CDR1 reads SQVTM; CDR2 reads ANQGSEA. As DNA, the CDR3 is TGCTCGACAGGGGACTCCTACGAGCAGTACTTC. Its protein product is CSTGDSYEQYF.

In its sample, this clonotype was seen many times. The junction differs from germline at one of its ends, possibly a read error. This CDR3 reads CASSSAPGGGGETKYF. The DNA of the CDR3 is TGTGCCAGCAGTTCCGCCCCGGGGGGCGGGGGAGAGACCAAGTACTTC. The chain couples TRBV28 to TRBJ2-5; D perhaps matches TRBD2 (7 bases). The CDR3 sequence is 16 residues long. CDR1 is MDHEN and CDR2 is SYDVKM in the germline V gene. The full variable domain, in which reference TRBV28 and TRBJ2-5 provide the parts outside the CDR3, is DVKVTQSSRYLVKRTGEKVFLECVQDMDHENMFWYRQDPGLGLRLIYFSYDVKMKEKGDIPEGYSVSREKKERFSLILESASTNQTSMYLCASSSAPGGGGETKYFGPGTRLLVL.

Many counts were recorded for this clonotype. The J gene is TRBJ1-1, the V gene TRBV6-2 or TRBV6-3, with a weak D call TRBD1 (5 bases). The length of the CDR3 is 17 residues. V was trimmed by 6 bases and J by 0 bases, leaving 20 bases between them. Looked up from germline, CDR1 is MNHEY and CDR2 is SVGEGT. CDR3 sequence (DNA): TGTGCCAGCAGAGGGGCCTACATGGGCCGGTTGAACACTGAAGCTTTCTTT. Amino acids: CASRGAYMGRLNTEAFF.

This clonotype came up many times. The CDR3 DNA reads TGTGCCAGCACCCGAACAGGGGTGAACACTGAAGCTTTCTTT. Its translation: CASTRTGVNTEAFF. V is TRBV2 and J is TRBJ1-1; TRBD1 matches at 7 bases. CDR1 and CDR2 from the germline V gene are SNHLY and FYNNEI. The CDR3 sequence is 14 residues long. Trimming took 7 bases from V and 0 from J; bases not matched to a gene: 5.

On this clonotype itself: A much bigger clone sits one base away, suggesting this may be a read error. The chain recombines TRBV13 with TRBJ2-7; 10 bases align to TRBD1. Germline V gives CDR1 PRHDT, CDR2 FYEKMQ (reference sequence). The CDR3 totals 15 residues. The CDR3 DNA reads TGTGCCAGCAGTGGGGACAGGGGAGGTCTGTTCGAGCGGTACTTC. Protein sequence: CASSGDRGGLFERYF.

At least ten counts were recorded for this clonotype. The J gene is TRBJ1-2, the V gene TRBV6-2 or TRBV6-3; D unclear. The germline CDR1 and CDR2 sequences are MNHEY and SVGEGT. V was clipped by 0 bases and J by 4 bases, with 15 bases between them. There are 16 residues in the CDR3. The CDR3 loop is CASSYSPDLRIYGYTF. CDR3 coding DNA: TGTGCCAGCAGTTACTCGCCGGACCTAAGAATCTATGGCTACACCTTC.

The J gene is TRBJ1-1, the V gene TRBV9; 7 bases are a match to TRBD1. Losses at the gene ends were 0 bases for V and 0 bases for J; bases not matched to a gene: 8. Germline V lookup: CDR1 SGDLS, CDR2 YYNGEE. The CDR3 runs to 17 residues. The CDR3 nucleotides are TGTGCCAGCAGCGTAGGAGGGCAGGGACAGATGAACACTGAAGCTTTCTTT. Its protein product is CASSVGGQGQMNTEAFF.

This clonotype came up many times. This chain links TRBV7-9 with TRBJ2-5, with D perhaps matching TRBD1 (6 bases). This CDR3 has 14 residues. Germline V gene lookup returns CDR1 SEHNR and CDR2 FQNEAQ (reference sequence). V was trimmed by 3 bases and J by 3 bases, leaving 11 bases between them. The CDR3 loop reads CASSLAGVEETQYF. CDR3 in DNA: TGTGCCAGCAGCTTGGCAGGGGTGGAAGAGACCCAGTACTTC.